This TCR beta chain was sequenced in a study of blood T cell repertoires in COVID-19. Study information: The samples span acute and convalescent COVID-19 from the United States, Italy and Spain. PBMCs, B-cell-depleted T cells, or T cells were the source of the cDNA or gDNA that made up the material.

In the authors' methods: Amplifying reference gene primers gave estimates of nucleated cell counts. The table came from immunoSEQ multiplex PCR; TCRdb's copy has only in-frame clones and leaves some out. D and trimming were read from the DNA, whereas the V and J calls and clone size are those reported in that table. The data show roughly 74,000 clones, around 90% seen once. This clone was counted a few times. Source material: peripheral blood. The sequence was collected from a woman of 80 years or more with active or convalescent COVID-19.

The CDR3, as DNA: TGCGCCAGCTTCGGGGGGGATCTAAACACTGAAGCTTTCTTT. Translation: CASFGGDLNTEAFF. V gene TRBV5-1 combines with J gene TRBJ1-1, with a weak D call TRBD1 (5 bases). Germline V gene lookup returns CDR1 SGHRS and CDR2 YFSETQ. The V end lost 7 bases, the J end lost 2 bases, and 15 bases lay between the germline ends. The CDR3 is 14 amino acids.